The 3 T cell receptor beta chains below all came from one sample that was sequenced in a study of long-term antiretroviral therapy in people with HIV. At survey level, the immunoSEQ assay was run in its v3.0 version. Assay: immunoSEQ multiplex PCR; the TCRdb copy retains only in-frame clones and omits some. Among fewer than 20,000 clones listed, about 95% were seen once. The sample here was unsorted PBMCs, taken roughly 6.4 years after starting antiretroviral therapy. The receptor source for this set is a woman aged 45-65 years with HIV.

The rearrangement joins TRBV14 to TRBJ1-1; weak D call: TRBD1 (5 bases). V shed 2 bases and J shed 8 bases, with 18 bases lying between them. CDR3 length: 15 amino acids. Germline V gene data show CDR1 as SGHDN and CDR2 as FVKESK. The CDR3 DNA is TGTGCCAGCAGCCAACTAACCGGGACGGAAAAAGAAGCTTTCTTT. Translating gives CASSQLTGTEKEAFF.

The rearrangement uses TRBV7-8 and TRBJ1-2; a weak D match, TRBD1 (6 bases). This CDR3 region has 13 residues. Trimming cost V 5 bases and J 8 bases, with 15 bases left between them. From germline, CDR1 is SGHVS and CDR2 FQNEAQ. The CDR3 coding sequence is TGTGCCAGCAGCCTACCCCTGGGGGGCGGCTACACCTTC. Amino acids: CASSLPLGGGYTF.

CDR3 bases: TGTGCCAGCAGCTTTACGGAGACAGGGAGTACCGGGGAGCTGTTTTTT. Amino acids: CASSFTETGSTGELFF. This rearrangement joins TRBV5-8 to TRBJ2-2, with 7 positions matching TRBD1. Losses at the gene ends were 2 bases for V and 5 bases for J; bases not matched to a gene: 9. The CDR3 is 16 residues long. In germline, CDR1 is SGHTS, CDR2 YDEGEE.